These 32 T cell receptor beta chains were sequenced from one sample in a study of blood T cell repertoires in COVID-19. Assay: immunoSEQ multiplex PCR; the TCRdb copy retains only in-frame clones and omits some. The table has some 190,000 clones, around 81% seen once. Sequenced: PBMCs or T cells enriched from blood (not recorded which). The receptors were gathered from a man younger than 40 with acute COVID-19.

CDR3 loop: CASSPWTGSATEAFF. The CDR3 bases are TGTGCCAGTAGTCCTTGGACAGGGTCAGCCACTGAAGCTTTCTTT. The chain combines TRBV19 with TRBJ1-1, with 8 bases aligning to TRBD1. With 5 bases clipped from V and 4 bases from J, the junction kept 9 bases outside the gene matches. The length of the CDR3 is 15 residues. Germline V lookup: CDR1 LNHDA, CDR2 SQIVND (reference sequence). Together with reference TRBV19 and TRBJ1-1, the CDR3 gives the full variable domain: DGGITQSPKYLFRKEGQNVTLSCEQNLNHDAMYWYRQDPGQGLRLIYYSQIVNDFQKGDIAEGYSVSREKKESFPLTVTSAQKNPTAFYLCASSPWTGSATEAFFGQGTRLTVV.

This clone was seen only a few times. The gene calls are TRBV5-1 and TRBJ2-2, with 8 bases aligning to TRBD1. From germline, CDR1 is SGHRS and CDR2 YFSETQ. This CDR3 has 15 amino acids. Losses at the gene ends were 4 bases for V and 7 bases for J; bases not matched to a gene: 9. The DNA of the CDR3 is TGCGCCAGCAGCGGATCCAGGGGGCTTGACGGGGAGCTGTTTTTT. Amino acids: CASSGSRGLDGELFF.

V usage is TRBV6-5 and J usage is TRBJ1-2, with D maybe TRBD1 (6 bases). Trimming removed 3 bases from V and 7 bases from J, with 21 bases in between. Per germline, CDR1 MNHEY and CDR2 SVGAGI. The CDR3 has 16 amino acids. The DNA for the CDR3 is TGTGCCAGCAGTTATCTCGAAACGCGGGGGGGCGGTGGCTACACCTTC. Translation gives CASSYLETRGGGGYTF.

This rearrangement joins TRBV27 to TRBJ2-2; D unresolved. This CDR3 contains 14 residues. Trimming pared 3 bases from V and 2 bases from J, leaving 7 bases between. CDR1 is MNHEY, CDR2 SMNVEV, per germline (reference sequence). Written as DNA, the CDR3 is TGTGCCAGCAGTTTTACAGTCAACACCGGGGAGCTGTTTTTT. It codes for CASSFTVNTGELFF.

The J gene is TRBJ2-5, the V gene TRBV19; TRBD1 matches 8 bases. The V segment lost 4 bases and the J segment 5 bases; nucleotides outside the gene matches: 15. The CDR3 has 17 residues. CDR1 and CDR2 from the germline V gene are LNHDA and SQIVND (reference sequence). The CDR3 coding sequence is TGTGCCAGTAGTAAGCAGGGGGCGCTTTTATTAAGGGAGACCCAGTACTTC. Translated: CASSKQGALLLRETQYF.

V and J are TRBV4-1 and TRBJ2-1, with no clear D. CDR3 length: 16 amino acids. The germline V gene has CDR1 MGHRA and CDR2 YSYEKL. V shed 1 base and J shed 0 bases, with 10 bases lying between them. CDR3 DNA sequence: TGCGCCAGCAGCCAAGGTCACCTAAGCTCCTACAATGAGCAGTTCTTC. Translation gives CASSQGHLSSYNEQFF.

Only one count was recorded for this clone. The chain links TRBV2 to TRBJ1-1; D is unresolved. Germline values: CDR1 SNHLY, CDR2 FYNNEI. There are 15 residues in the CDR3. Trimming took off 3 bases at V and 1 base at J, with 12 bases between the two ends. DNA of the CDR3: TGTGCCAGCAGTGATTTTCTGAGCCAGAACACTGAAGCTTTCTTT. Its protein product is CASSDFLSQNTEAFF.

This rearrangement joins TRBV5-4 to TRBJ2-7; 7 bases align to TRBD2. The germline V gene encodes CDR1 SGHNT and CDR2 YYREEE (reference sequence). The CDR3 extends over 15 amino acids. V gave up 1 base and J gave up 1 base; unmatched junction bases: 5. In DNA form, the CDR3 reads TGTGCCAGCAGCTTGAACCCCGGGGGGTCCTACGAGCAGTACTTC. Its protein product is CASSLNPGGSYEQYF.

The chain employs TRBV5-4 and TRBJ1-3; 7 positions agree with TRBD1. This CDR3 comprises 15 residues. The J segment lost 0 bases and the V segment lost 4 bases, leaving 4 bases of the junction unmatched. CDR1 SGHNT and CDR2 YYREEE come from the germline V gene (reference sequence). The CDR3 DNA follows: TGTGCCAGCAGCCAGGACAGGAGCTCTGGAAACACCATATATTTT. Translated, it gives CASSQDRSSGNTIYF.

The chain links TRBV18 to TRBJ2-3; 9 bases fit TRBD1. V lost 3 bases, J lost 4 bases, and 2 bases stayed unmatched. The CDR3 length is 14 residues. CDR1 and CDR2 (germline): KGHSH, LQKENI. The CDR3 bases are TGTGCCAGCTCACCCACAGGGGGCTCAGATACGCAGTATTTT. Protein: CASSPTGGSDTQYF.

The CDR3 coding sequence is TGTGCCAGCAGCCCCCGGCGGAGGGAGTATAGCAATCAGCCCCAGCATTTT. It yields the protein CASSPRRREYSNQPQHF. J is TRBJ1-5 and V is TRBV28; D unresolved. This CDR3 has 17 residues. From germline, CDR1 is MDHEN and CDR2 SYDVKM. The V gene lost 6 bases and the J gene lost 0 bases, with 18 bases spanning the gap.

The J gene is TRBJ1-1, the V gene TRBV25-1; D is ambiguous. V was clipped by 4 bases and J by 6 bases, with 6 bases between them. The CDR3 is made up of 11 amino acids. Germline CDR1 is MGHDK and CDR2 is SYGVNS. CDR3 sequence (DNA): TGTGCCAGCAGTGTCAATTCTGAAGCTTTCTTT. Translated, it gives CASSVNSEAFF. Using reference TRBV25-1 and TRBJ1-1 for the parts outside the CDR3, the full variable domain is EADIYQTPRYLVIGTGKKITLECSQTMGHDKMYWYQQDPGMELHLIHYSYGVNSTEKGDLSSESTVSRIRTEHFPLTLESARPSHTSQYLCASSVNSEAFFGQGTRLTVV.

The CDR3, as DNA: TGTGCCAGCAGCGCTAGCGGGGGGCAAGCAAGAGATACGCAGTATTTT. Its protein product is CASSASGGQARDTQYF. The chain links TRBV9 to TRBJ2-3, with TRBD2 identical over 11 bases. Germline V CDR1 and CDR2: SGDLS, YYNGEE. This CDR3 is 16 amino acids long. V shed 3 bases and J 5 bases; nucleotides not matched to a gene: 8.

The chain combines TRBV15 with TRBJ1-1; weak D call: TRBD1 (6 bases). V lost 5 bases to trimming and J lost 2 bases, with 15 bases between them. The germline gives CDR1 LNHNV, CDR2 YYDKDF (reference sequence). There are 15 residues in the CDR3. The chain's CDR3 is CATSLTRGFNTEAFF. The CDR3 DNA reads TGTGCCACCAGCCTCACCAGGGGCTTCAACACTGAAGCTTTCTTT.

This clone has just a few counts. The CDR3 is CSVGDGQGRLGYTF. The CDR3 bases are TGCAGCGTTGGGGACGGACAGGGAAGGCTAGGCTACACCTTC. The rearrangement joins TRBV29-1 to TRBJ1-2; 8 positions match TRBD1. The germline V gene has CDR1 SQVTM and CDR2 ANQGSEA. The J segment lost 8 bases and the V segment lost 4 bases, leaving 12 bases of the junction unmatched. The CDR3 is made up of 14 amino acids.

This chain links TRBV14 with TRBJ2-7; TRBD1 aligns across 8 bases. The length of the CDR3 is 16 residues. J was trimmed by 0 bases and V by 4 bases; bases with no gene match: 8. CDR1 is SGHDN and CDR2 is FVKESK in the germline V gene. This CDR3 reads CASSRTTGAFSYEQYF. CDR3 DNA sequence: TGTGCCAGCAGCCGAACGACAGGGGCATTCTCCTACGAGCAGTACTTC.

The CDR3 DNA is TGTGCCAGCAGCTTAGAGCTCGGGGAGCTGTTTTTT. Protein: CASSLELGELFF. V is TRBV5-5 and J is TRBJ2-2; D unclear. Germline CDR1 SGHKS, CDR2 YYEKEE (reference sequence). V gave up 2 bases and J gave up 7 bases, with 6 bases separating them. The CDR3 spans 12 residues. Complete variable domain (other parts from reference TRBV5-5 and TRBJ2-2): DAGVTQSPTHLIKTRGQQVTLRCSPISGHKSVSWYQQVLGQGPQFIFQYYEKEERGRGNFPDRFSARQFPNYSSELNVNALLLGDSALYLCASSLELGELFFGEGSRLTVL.

The chain is built from TRBV5-1 and TRBJ2-1; TRBD2 agrees at 8 bases. The CDR3 contains 16 residues. Germline CDR1 reads SGHRS; CDR2 reads YFSETQ. Trimming cost V 4 bases and J 8 bases; bases outside gene matches: 14. The CDR3: CASSREGTRVGDEQFF. The CDR3 coding sequence is TGCGCCAGCAGCCGGGAGGGGACTAGGGTAGGGGATGAGCAGTTCTTC.

The rearrangement links TRBV5-1 to TRBJ1-4; 9 bases fit TRBD1. The CDR3 consists of 16 residues. V lost 7 bases and J lost 0; bases outside the gene matches: 7. Germline loops: CDR1 SGHRS, CDR2 YFSETQ. The CDR3 nucleotides are TGCGCCAGCGGATCGGACAGGGGTGCAACTAATGAAAAACTGTTTTTT. Translating it yields CASGSDRGATNEKLFF.

This clone was counted once. The genes are TRBV9 and TRBJ2-1, with TRBD1 matching over 9 bases. V dropped 3 bases and J dropped 10; count of bases not matched to a gene: 8. Germline V lookup: CDR1 SGDLS, CDR2 YYNGEE. The CDR3 runs 14 residues. CDR3 sequence reads: CASSGGGQGSEQFF. In DNA form, the CDR3 reads TGTGCCAGCAGCGGAGGAGGACAGGGGAGCGAGCAGTTCTTC.

The chain couples TRBV27 to TRBJ1-2; 10 nucleotides match TRBD1. Trimming cost V 4 bases and J 1 base; bases outside gene matches: 3. From germline, CDR1 is MNHEY and CDR2 SMNVEV (reference sequence). The CDR3 spans 15 residues. The CDR3 loop is CASSSTGGNNYGYTF. In DNA, the CDR3 is TGTGCCAGCAGTTCGACAGGGGGCAATAACTATGGCTACACCTTC.

A few counts support this clone. The J gene is TRBJ2-3, the V gene TRBV10-2, with 10 bases identical to TRBD1. The germline gives CDR1 WSHSY, CDR2 SAAADI. The CDR3 has 12 residues. Trimming at V came to 8 bases and at J to 4 bases, leaving 0 bases not matched to a gene. The CDR3 loop reads CASGTGADTQYF. DNA for the CDR3: TGCGCCAGCGGGACAGGGGCAGATACGCAGTATTTT.

V is TRBV2 and J is TRBJ2-7; 14 bases are shared with TRBD2. Unmatched junction bases numbered 8, after V lost 7 bases and J lost 0 bases. This CDR3 region has 17 residues. Germline V gene sequence: CDR1 SNHLY, CDR2 FYNNEI. The CDR3 region is CASTGTSGGLSSYEQYF. CDR3 nucleotides: TGTGCCAGCACCGGGACTAGCGGGGGACTTAGCTCCTACGAGCAGTACTTC.

The chain employs TRBV6-5 and TRBJ2-7, with a possible D match to TRBD1 (6 bases). Germline V lookup: CDR1 MNHEY, CDR2 SVGAGI. V was clipped by 6 bases and J by 7 bases, with 22 bases between them. This CDR3 comprises 15 residues. The CDR3 is CASSTLRDQQGEQYF. The CDR3 bases are TGTGCCAGCAGCACTCTCCGGGACCAACAGGGAGAGCAGTACTTC.

This chain uses TRBV7-2 with TRBJ2-7, with 10 nucleotides matching TRBD2. The length of the CDR3 is 14 residues. V gave up 3 bases and J gave up 2 bases; unmatched junction bases: 1. Germline-derived CDR1 and CDR2 are SGHTA and FQGNSA. In DNA, the CDR3 is TGTGCCAGCAGCTTTAGCGGGGGGCCCTACGAGCAGTACTTC. It encodes CASSFSGGPYEQYF.

The chain combines TRBV18 with TRBJ1-4; TRBD1 agrees at 7 bases. The CDR3 is made up of 16 amino acids. With 3 bases clipped from V and 4 bases from J, the junction kept 8 bases outside the gene matches. The germline V gene encodes CDR1 KGHSH and CDR2 LQKENI. This CDR3 is CASSPRMAGGNEKLFF. CDR3 sequence (DNA): TGTGCCAGCTCACCCCGGATGGCAGGGGGTAATGAAAAACTGTTTTTT.

The rearrangement joins TRBV5-1 to TRBJ1-4, with D tentatively TRBD1 (6 bases). V lost 2 bases and J 0 bases, leaving 11 bases between the germline ends. This CDR3 has 16 amino acids. Germline values: CDR1 SGHRS, CDR2 YFSETQ. CDR3 nucleotide sequence: TGCGCCAGCAGCTTACAGGGCCTGACAACTAATGAAAAACTGTTTTTT. It specifies CASSLQGLTTNEKLFF.

This clone was counted once. The genes are TRBV7-3 and TRBJ2-6; TRBD1 is a possible D gene (6 bases). The CDR3 runs 15 residues. The germline V and J ends were trimmed by 7 bases and 4 bases, with 14 bases remaining between them. CDR1 is SGHTA, CDR2 FQGTGA, per germline. The CDR3 spells CASTDSGAGANVLTF. The CDR3 coding sequence is TGTGCCAGCACCGACTCAGGGGCCGGGGCCAACGTCCTGACTTTC. Supplemented by reference TRBV7-3 and TRBJ2-6, the full variable domain reads GAGVSQTPSNKVTEKGKYVELRCDPISGHTALYWYRQSLGQGPEFLIYFQGTGAADDSGLPNDRFFAVRPEGSVSTLKIQRTERGDSAVYLCASTDSGAGANVLTFGAGSRLTVL.

The rearrangement links TRBV7-6 to TRBJ1-1; 8 bases fit TRBD1. Germline V gives CDR1 SGHVS, CDR2 FNYEAQ. The V gene end was trimmed by 5 bases and the J gene end by 11 bases; junction bases not matched to a gene: 10. This CDR3 has 13 residues. The CDR3 region is CASSRGQGLDAFF. The CDR3, as DNA: TGTGCCAGCAGCCGAGGACAGGGTTTGGACGCTTTCTTT.

This chain connects TRBV3-1 (or the pseudogene TRBV3-2) to TRBJ2-7; 9 bases agree with TRBD2. The germline V gene has CDR1 LGHDT and CDR2 YNNKEL (reference sequence). The CDR3 sequence is 16 residues long. V shed 4 bases and J 4 bases; nucleotides not matched to a gene: 11. CDR3 in DNA: TGTGCCAGCAGCCCCACGACTAGCGGCATTATATACGAGCAGTACTTC. This translates into CASSPTTSGIIYEQYF.

This clone was counted only a few times. V gene TRBV30 combines with J gene TRBJ1-5; 7 nucleotides agree with TRBD1. The CDR3 is made up of 14 amino acids. With 2 bases clipped from V and 2 bases from J, the junction kept 3 bases outside the gene matches. Germline CDR1 is GTSNPN and CDR2 is SVGIG (reference sequence). CDR3: CAWSLTGGNQPQHF. The DNA of the CDR3 is TGTGCCTGGAGTCTTACAGGGGGCAATCAGCCCCAGCATTTT. Filled out from reference TRBV30 and TRBJ1-5, the complete variable domain reads SQTIHQWPATLVQPVGSPLSLECTVEGTSNPNLYWYRQAAGRGLQLLFYSVGIGQISSEVPQNLSASRPQDRQFILSSKKLLLSDSGFYLCAWSLTGGNQPQHFGDGTRLSIL.

CDR3 coding DNA: TGTGCCAGCAGTTACCCAGGGGGCGAGGCTGAAAAACTGTTTTTT. Its protein is CASSYPGGEAEKLFF. The genes are TRBV6-7 and TRBJ1-4; TRBD1 agrees at 8 bases. TRBV6-7 is marked as an open reading frame, function uncertain. Trimming removed 2 bases from V and 7 bases from J; junction bases left unmatched: 6. This CDR3 is 15 amino acids long.